This T cell receptor (beta chain) was sequenced in a study of blood T cell repertoires in COVID-19. Study overall: COVID-19 samples from acute and convalescent phases originated in the United States, Italy and Spain.

This CDR3 region has 13 residues. The germline V gene encodes CDR1 SNHLY and CDR2 FYNNEI. Between the trimmed V and J ends, which lost 1 base and 5 bases, there was a span of 9 bases. Clones were sequenced by immunoSEQ multiplex PCR, and TCRdb holds only the in-frame ones, with some missing. The sample has fewer than 350,000 clones; roughly 93% are singletons. The receptor comes from a woman in her thirties or forties with acute COVID-19. J is TRBJ2-7 and V is TRBV2, with a tentative D call TRBD1 (6 bases). Sequences were obtained from PBMCs or T cells enriched from blood (not recorded which). The CDR3 sequence: CASSEGPGDEQYF. The CDR3 nucleotides are TGTGCCAGCAGTGAAGGTCCAGGGGACGAGCAGTACTTC.